A single sample is the source of the 15 T cell receptor beta chains below, sequenced in a study of cytomegalovirus exposure and HLA in healthy donors. Vbeta (60) and Jbeta (13) primers were used in the PCR. Generated by immunoSEQ multiplex PCR, the TCRdb table keeps only in-frame clones and is missing some. The data show about 92,000 clones, 80% seen once. Sequenced material: PBMCs. The origin of the receptors is a man aged 18 to 29 in good health and CMV-seronegative.

The genes are TRBV6-6 and TRBJ1-2; no firm D call. The CDR3 length is 12 residues. The germline gives CDR1 MNHNY, CDR2 SVGAGI (reference sequence). The V gene lost 4 bases and the J gene lost 4 bases, with 7 bases spanning the gap. As DNA, the CDR3 is TGTGCCAGCAGTTTCGTCCCCTATGGCTACACCTTC. Translation gives CASSFVPYGYTF.

This chain joins TRBV7-3 and TRBJ2-2; 7 bases are a match to TRBD2. The V gene end was trimmed by 5 bases and the J gene end by 5 bases; junction bases not matched to a gene: 8. Germline V gene sequence: CDR1 SGHTA, CDR2 FQGTGA. CDR3 length equals 15 residues. DNA of the CDR3: TGTGCCAGCAGCCCCTCGGGGGGTGATACCGGGGAGCTGTTTTTT. It translates to CASSPSGGDTGELFF.

This clone has a handful of counts. The rearrangement links TRBV27 to TRBJ2-3; 9 bases map to TRBD2. The CDR3 spans 16 residues. V lost 2 bases and J lost 6; bases outside the gene matches: 9. Germline CDR1 reads MNHEY; CDR2 reads SMNVEV (reference sequence). CDR3 bases: TGTGCCAGCAGTTTAGGGACTAGCCTCGTACGGGATACGCAGTATTTT. Its translation: CASSLGTSLVRDTQYF.

The V call is TRBV6-1, the J call TRBJ2-2; D possibly corresponds to TRBD2 (5 bases). Germline CDR1 and CDR2: MNHNS and SASEGT. V lost 11 bases, J lost 6 bases, and 13 bases lay in between. CDR3 length: 12 amino acids. As DNA, the CDR3 is TGTGCCGCCCAACGGGGAGCCGGGGAGCTGTTTTTT. It codes for CAAQRGAGELFF.

The V gene is TRBV28, the J gene TRBJ1-5; D remains ambiguous. The germline gives CDR1 MDHEN, CDR2 SYDVKM. The CDR3 sequence is 14 residues long. Between the trimmed V and J ends, which lost 5 bases and 3 bases, there was a span of 11 bases. The CDR3 sequence: CASSAGLNNQPQHF. The CDR3 DNA reads TGTGCCAGCAGTGCCGGACTGAACAATCAGCCCCAGCATTTT.

In DNA form, the CDR3 reads TGTGCCAGCTACCCAGGGAAGGGGGGGGCTGGAAAGACTGAAGCTTTCTTT. This sequence encodes CASYPGKGGAGKTEAFF. This chain joins TRBV2 and TRBJ1-1; D perhaps matches TRBD1 (6 bases). The CDR3 covers 17 residues. Per the germline V gene, CDR1 is SNHLY and CDR2 is FYNNEI. V was cut by 8 bases and J by 5 bases, with 27 bases left in between.

The chain is built from TRBV2 and TRBJ2-7; no clear D gene. CDR1 is SNHLY, CDR2 FYNNEI, per germline. This CDR3 has 11 amino acids. The germline V and J ends were trimmed by 6 bases and 4 bases, with 7 bases remaining between them. CDR3 in amino acids: CASRAIYEQYF. Here the CDR3 DNA reads TGTGCCAGCAGAGCCATATACGAGCAGTACTTC. Using reference TRBV2 and TRBJ2-7 for the parts outside the CDR3, the full variable domain is EPEVTQTPSHQVTQMGQEVILRCVPISNHLYFYWYRQILGQKVEFLVSFYNNEISEKSEIFDDQFSVERPDGSNFTLKIRSTKLEDSAMYFCASRAIYEQYFGPGTRLTVT.

This clone has just one count. The gene calls are TRBV9 and TRBJ1-3; 8 bases line up with TRBD1. The CDR3 sequence is 17 residues long. The germline V gene encodes CDR1 SGDLS and CDR2 YYNGEE. Germline trimming cut 4 bases from V and 8 bases from J; bases unmatched to any gene: 17. CDR3 coding DNA: TGTGCCAGCAGCCTACGCCCAGAGACAGGGGTGGGTCACACCATATATTTT. It translates to CASSLRPETGVGHTIYF.

Only a few counts were recorded for this clone. The chain carries TRBV6-4 and TRBJ2-1; 10 positions agree with TRBD2. The V gene's germline CDR1 is MRHNA and CDR2 SNTAGT. The junction had 7 bases not matched to a gene; V was cut back by 4 bases and J by 7 bases. The CDR3 spans 15 residues. CDR3 in DNA: TGTGCCAGCAGTGTAGCGGGGGGTCAGATAAATGAGCAGTTCTTC. This translates into CASSVAGGQINEQFF.

The CDR3 here is CALTGTGNTIYF. CDR3 DNA: TGTGCCCTGACAGGGACTGGAAACACCATATATTTT. The genes are TRBV30 and TRBJ1-3; 7 nucleotides agree with TRBD1. CDR3 length: 12 residues. CDR1 and CDR2 from the germline V gene are GTSNPN and SVGIG (reference sequence). V was clipped by 8 bases and J by 2 bases; unmatched bases: 3.

In its sample, this clone was seen once. The rearrangement links TRBV7-8 to TRBJ2-1; TRBD1 aligns across 7 bases. The CDR3 is made up of 15 amino acids. V lost 4 bases and J lost 6; bases outside the gene matches: 9. Germline V gene data show CDR1 as SGHVS and CDR2 as FQNEAQ. CDR3 in DNA: TGTGCCAGCAGCTCCCTACTAGAGGGGGCCAATGAGCAGTTCTTC. It is translated as CASSSLLEGANEQFF.

The chain joins TRBV7-9 to TRBJ1-4; D is ambiguous. The CDR3 extends over 16 amino acids. The ends were cut back, 4 bases at V and 4 bases at J, with 16 bases in the middle. Germline assignment: CDR1 SEHNR and CDR2 FQNEAQ (reference sequence). The CDR3 reads CASSSSHFARNEKLFF. Here the CDR3 DNA reads TGTGCCAGCAGCTCCTCCCACTTCGCCCGTAATGAAAAACTGTTTTTT.

The chain links TRBV5-4 to TRBJ2-1; 11 bases are shared with TRBD2. Trimming took 6 bases from V and 4 from J; bases not matched to a gene: 6. Per the germline V gene, CDR1 is SGHNT and CDR2 is YYREEE (reference sequence). The CDR3 has 15 amino acids. CDR3 sequence (DNA): TGTGCCAGCATCCGACTAGCGGGGAATTACAATGAGCAGTTCTTC. Translated, it gives CASIRLAGNYNEQFF.

The chain uses TRBV18 and TRBJ2-5, with TRBD2 identical over 8 bases. CDR1 and CDR2 from the germline V gene are KGHSH and LQKENI. J was trimmed by 5 bases and V by 3 bases; bases with no gene match: 14. This CDR3 spans 17 amino acids. The CDR3 sequence is CASSPRGALSRLETQYF. In DNA, the CDR3 is TGTGCCAGCTCACCGCGGGGGGCTCTAAGCAGGTTGGAGACCCAGTACTTC. Based on the CDR3 plus reference TRBV18 and TRBJ2-5, the full variable domain is NAGVMQNPRHLVRRRGQEARLRCSPMKGHSHVYWYRQLPEEGLKFMVYLQKENIIDESGMPKERFSAEFPKEGPSILRIQQVVRGDSAAYFCASSPRGALSRLETQYFGPGTRLLVL.

The chain joins TRBV30 to TRBJ1-4; maybe TRBD1 (6 bases). CDR1 GTSNPN and CDR2 SVGIG come from the germline V gene (reference sequence). The CDR3 is 15 amino acids. Trimming stripped 0 bases from V and 7 bases from J, with 15 bases between. CDR3 nucleotides: TGTGCCTGGAGTGTACTCGGGGGGCGAATTGAAAAACTGTTTTTT. Encoded protein: CAWSVLGGRIEKLFF.